The rows below give T cell receptor beta chains drawn from one sample of a study of vaccination effects on CD4 cells after COVID-19. No antigen is known for these receptors. Clones were read by immunoSEQ multiplex PCR, and TCRdb kept only the in-frame ones, dropping some. The sample lists tens of thousands of clones; around 70% were seen once. The sequencing used CD4+ T cells from PBMCs cultured without peptide, collected after COVID-19 vaccination. The origin of the receptors is a human donor who received a COVID-19 vaccine. Both conserved end residues are part of each CDR3. A D gene is named only where the DNA matches it firmly. Clone sizes are given selectively: once, few, many, or a class where the clone is expanded.

d_gene	abundance	v_gene	j_gene	CDR3aa	CDR3nt
NA	few	TRBV5-5	TRBJ1-1	CASSPGGILGAFF	TGTGCCAGCAGCCCGGGGGGAATACTCGGGGCTTTCTTT
NA	NA	TRBV14	TRBJ1-2	CASSQGGLGYYGYTF	TGTGCCAGCAGCCAAGGGGGCTTGGGTTACTATGGCTACACCTTC
TRBD1	NA	TRBV28	TRBJ1-4	CASRGQATNEKLFF	TGTGCCAGCAGAGGACAGGCAACTAATGAAAAACTGTTTTTT
TRBD1	few	TRBV4-1	TRBJ1-5	CASSRTFGTDNQPQHF	TGCGCCAGCAGCCGAACCTTCGGGACAGACAATCAGCCCCAGCATTTT
TRBD1	NA	TRBV7-2	TRBJ1-5	CASSSGTGGGQPQHF	TGTGCCAGCAGCTCCGGGACAGGGGGCGGACAGCCCCAGCATTTT
NA	NA	TRBV7-2	TRBJ1-2	CASSPAWGYGYTF	TGTGCCAGCAGCCCCGCTTGGGGCTATGGCTACACCTTC
NA	NA	TRBV5-4	TRBJ2-2	CASSAMGQRNTGELFF	TGTGCCAGCAGCGCGATGGGACAACGAAACACCGGGGAGCTGTTTTTT
TRBD1	few	TRBV4-1	TRBJ1-5	CASSQGQGGYSNQPQHF	TGCGCCAGCAGCCAAGGGCAGGGGGGCTATAGCAATCAGCCCCAGCATTTT
TRBD1	NA	TRBV18	TRBJ2-1	CASSQDRVGNEQFF	TGTGCCAGCTCACAGGACAGGGTAGGGAATGAGCAGTTCTTC
NA	NA	TRBV7-2	TRBJ2-5	CASSLALANGAQYF	TGTGCCAGCAGCTTAGCACTAGCCAATGGGGCCCAGTACTTC
NA	NA	TRBV2	TRBJ1-1	CASSERGRESDTEAFF	TGTGCCAGCAGTGAGCGGGGTAGGGAAAGCGACACTGAAGCTTTCTTT
NA	NA	TRBV7-3	TRBJ2-2	CASSPGPGAENTGELFF	TGTGCCAGCAGCCCCGGCCCGGGGGCGGAAAACACCGGGGAGCTGTTTTTT
NA	NA	TRBV6-5	TRBJ1-6	CASRGPHSPLHF	TGTGCCAGCAGGGGCCCCCATTCACCCCTCCACTTT
NA	NA	TRBV6-5	TRBJ1-3	CASSYGTSGNTIYF	TGTGCCAGCAGTTATGGAACCTCTGGAAACACCATATATTTT
NA	NA	TRBV9	TRBJ2-3	CASSVEEVAYRTDTQYF	TGTGCCAGCAGCGTAGAAGAGGTAGCGTATAGGACAGATACGCAGTATTTT
NA	NA	TRBV5-1	TRBJ2-3	CASSLQGDGDTQYF	TGCGCCAGCAGCTTACAAGGAGATGGAGATACGCAGTATTTT
NA	NA	TRBV29-1	TRBJ2-3	CSVEDLDRTDTQYF	TGCAGCGTTGAAGATCTTGACAGAACAGATACGCAGTATTTT
TRBD1	NA	TRBV19	TRBJ1-2	CASTSTGANYGYTF	TGTGCCAGTACCTCGACAGGGGCAAACTATGGCTACACCTTC
TRBD2	once	TRBV28	TRBJ2-3	CASISGVGGGAGDTQYF	TGTGCCAGCATTAGTGGGGTCGGCGGGGGGGCCGGTGATACGCAGTATTTT
TRBD1	once	TRBV6-5	TRBJ2-3	CASRTTGSTDTQYF	TGTGCCAGCAGGACGACAGGGAGCACAGATACGCAGTATTTT
NA	NA	TRBV5-5	TRBJ1-5	CASSLLVGISNQPQHF	TGTGCCAGCAGCTTGTTGGTTGGTATAAGTAATCAGCCCCAGCATTTT
NA	NA	TRBV19	TRBJ1-6	CASSGEGRYNSPLHF	TGTGCCAGTAGTGGAGAGGGTAGATATAATTCACCCCTCCACTTT
NA	few	TRBV5-4	TRBJ1-2	CASSLGRGLRGGYSYTF	TGTGCCAGCAGCTTGGGCAGGGGCCTTCGGGGCGGCTATAGCTACACCTTC
TRBD2	NA	TRBV3-1/TRBV3-2	TRBJ2-5	CASSQEWLAGRQETQYF	TGTGCCAGCAGCCAAGAATGGCTAGCGGGGCGTCAAGAGACCCAGTACTTC
TRBD2	NA	TRBV7-6	TRBJ2-5	CASSLEVSGGPRETQYF	TGTGCCAGCAGCTTAGAGGTCAGCGGGGGCCCCCGGGAGACCCAGTACTTC
NA	few	TRBV11-1	TRBJ2-1	CASSLAVLGGPLQWQFF	TGTGCCAGCAGCTTAGCGGTTTTGGGGGGACCCCTACAATGGCAGTTCTTC
NA	few	TRBV5-1	TRBJ1-3	CASSLGPSGLNTIYF	TGCGCCAGCAGCCTGGGACCCAGCGGACTCAACACCATATATTTT
TRBD1	NA	TRBV6-5	TRBJ1-1	CASSRTGLNTEAFF	TGTGCCAGCAGTCGGACAGGGCTGAACACTGAAGCTTTCTTT
NA	NA	TRBV7-8	TRBJ1-2	CASRGLGVYYGYTF	TGTGCCAGCAGGGGTTTGGGAGTTTACTATGGCTACACCTTC
TRBD2	NA	TRBV19	TRBJ2-3	CATRLAGARITDTQYF	TGTGCCACCAGACTAGCGGGGGCCCGAATAACAGATACGCAGTATTTT
NA	NA	TRBV5-1	TRBJ2-5	CASSLAGRETQYF	TGCGCCAGCAGCTTGGCAGGACGGGAGACCCAGTACTTC
NA	NA	TRBV20-1	TRBJ1-5	CSAIEANQPQHF	TGCAGTGCTATTGAGGCCAATCAGCCCCAGCATTTT
TRBD2	NA	TRBV10-1	TRBJ2-2	CASRASGNTGELFF	TGCGCCAGCAGGGCTAGCGGGAACACCGGGGAGCTGTTTTTT
NA	once	TRBV18	TRBJ1-1	CASTGSGTEAFF	TGTGCCAGCACAGGGTCGGGCACTGAAGCTTTCTTT
NA	NA	TRBV6-6	TRBJ1-5	CASRRPGVGNQPQHF	TGTGCCAGCAGACGCCCCGGGGTGGGGAATCAGCCCCAGCATTTT
TRBD1	NA	TRBV30	TRBJ1-2	CACQGQENYGYTF	TGTGCCTGCCAAGGACAGGAAAACTATGGCTACACCTTC
NA	NA	TRBV18	TRBJ2-1	CASSSGVLSEQFF	TGTGCCAGCTCATCCGGGGTCCTGAGTGAGCAGTTCTTC
NA	NA	TRBV28	TRBJ2-5	CASSDNIGGYGETQYF	TGTGCCAGCAGTGATAACATCGGGGGTTACGGAGAGACCCAGTACTTC
NA	NA	TRBV6-5	TRBJ1-2	CASRAGLNYGYTF	TGTGCCAGCAGAGCCGGGCTTAACTATGGCTACACCTTC
NA	NA	TRBV6-2/TRBV6-3	TRBJ1-1	CASSEPGTTNTEAFF	TGTGCCAGCAGTGAGCCCGGGACAACGAACACTGAAGCTTTCTTT
NA	NA	TRBV28	TRBJ1-1	CASSLLQGSNTEAFF	TGTGCCAGCAGTTTATTGCAGGGATCTAACACTGAAGCTTTCTTT
NA	NA	TRBV5-1	TRBJ2-2	CASSPGLGGSTGELFF	TGCGCCAGCAGCCCTGGACTCGGCGGATCCACCGGGGAGCTGTTTTTT
NA	NA	TRBV14	TRBJ2-5	CASGVAETQYF	TGTGCCAGCGGGGTAGCAGAGACCCAGTACTTC
NA	NA	TRBV6-5	TRBJ1-1	CASSSSWAEAFF	TGTGCCAGCAGTTCGAGTTGGGCTGAAGCTTTCTTT
NA	NA	TRBV19	TRBJ2-1	CASSPDGSYNEQFF	TGTGCCAGTAGTCCGGACGGTTCCTACAATGAGCAGTTCTTC
TRBD1	NA	TRBV24-1	TRBJ1-4	CATSDFGQELFF	TGTGCCACCAGTGATTTTGGACAGGAACTGTTTTTT
TRBD2	NA	TRBV7-6	TRBJ2-3	CASSSPRWGGGEDTQYF	TGTGCCAGCAGCTCCCCAAGGTGGGGCGGGGGGGAAGATACGCAGTATTTT
TRBD2	NA	TRBV14	TRBJ2-1	CASSQGGLAGVRRLGDEQFF	TGTGCCAGCAGCCAAGGAGGACTAGCGGGGGTCCGCCGTTTGGGTGATGAGCAGTTCTTC
TRBD1	NA	TRBV7-9	TRBJ2-1	CASSLDRVGEQFF	TGTGCCAGCAGCCTAGACAGGGTTGGTGAGCAGTTCTTC
NA	NA	TRBV6-5	TRBJ1-1	CASRGLGPRTEAFF	TGTGCCAGCAGGGGGCTCGGTCCCCGCACTGAAGCTTTCTTT